This TCR beta chain was profiled in a study of OX40 agonist ivuxolimab in advanced cancers. Assay: immunoSEQ multiplex PCR; the TCRdb copy retains only in-frame clones and omits some. This sample carries around 63,000 clones, roughly nine tenths of them seen once, and the ten largest clones take under 14%. The TCR was taken from an adult with an advanced solid tumor such as melanoma, head and neck, liver or kidney cancer. The input for sequencing was CD4+ or CD8+ T cells sorted from blood, taken in a trial of the OX40 agonist ivuxolimab.

CDR3 nucleotides: TGTGCCAGCAGCTCTGGTGGGCTAGCGGGAGGTCAGCATGAGCAGTTCTTC. As protein: CASSSGGLAGGQHEQFF. The chain is built from TRBV5-4 and TRBJ2-1; TRBD2 matches at 11 bases. J lost 8 bases, V lost 3 bases, and 13 bases had no gene match. Per germline, CDR1 SGHNT and CDR2 YYREEE (reference sequence). The length of the CDR3 is 17 residues.